This note documents a single T cell receptor beta chain sequence. Antigen: not known. The ends lost 2 bases at V and 2 bases at J; junction bases unmatched: 8. The CDR3 runs 17 residues. CDR1 is KGHSH and CDR2 is LQKENI in the germline V gene. It was with a sample-barcoded 5' primer and a J-beta primer mix that a second PCR of roughly 7 to 12 cycles was run. Unique molecular identifiers of 12 random nucleotides labeled each cDNA. TCRdb processed the 5' RACE reads anew with MiXCR; each CDR3 protein has one entry. The data hold roughly 1.5 million distinct CDR3 sequences, with roughly 43% observed a single time. Caucasian individuals from Russia who were healthy and aged about 6 to 95 acted as donors. Per sample, no less than 5 micrograms of total RNA were extracted. This entry belongs to a study of blood T cells in healthy people across ages. Study results and limitations: Shifts in expanded clonotypes may have been confounded by donor CMV status, which was unknown.

The sample comprised blood. This TCR was sampled from a woman aged 18 to 35 in good health. The chain uses TRBV18 and TRBJ2-3; TRBD2 aligns across 9 bases. The CDR3 sequence: CASSPIRTSEPTDTQYF. The DNA of the CDR3 is TGTGCCAGCTCACCAATAAGGACTAGCGAGCCCACAGATACGCAGTATTTT.